The 7 T cell receptor beta chains given below trace back to one sample, sequenced in a study of shared T cell receptors in the human thymus. Profiled with immunoSEQ multiplex PCR; TCRdb holds only in-frame clones, not every one. The table shows hundreds of thousands of clones, with 75% to 85% occurring only once. This same sample was also part of a study on human thymus T cells.

Source material: thymocytes. The receptors come from a boy in the first two years of life with a congenital heart defect.

The rearrangement links TRBV7-8 to TRBJ2-1; 9 bases agree with TRBD2. Germline CDR1 SGHVS, CDR2 FQNEAQ. The CDR3 length is 17 residues. The J segment lost 4 bases and the V segment lost 1 base, leaving 8 bases of the junction unmatched. CDR3 nucleotide sequence: TGTGCCAGCAGCTTAGGGAGTTCGCGGGAGGGTTACAATGAGCAGTTCTTC. As protein: CASSLGSSREGYNEQFF.

In its sample, this clone was seen once. This chain connects TRBV25-1 to TRBJ2-1, with D perhaps matching TRBD1 (6 bases). The CDR3 runs 16 residues. Germline V gives CDR1 MGHDK, CDR2 SYGVNS. V lost 1 base to trimming and J lost 6 bases, with 16 bases between them. CDR3 protein: CASSESPGDNGNEQFF. Here the CDR3 DNA reads TGTGCCAGCAGTGAATCCCCAGGGGATAATGGCAATGAGCAGTTCTTC. Variable domain in full (rest from reference TRBV25-1 and TRBJ2-1): EADIYQTPRYLVIGTGKKITLECSQTMGHDKMYWYQQDPGMELHLIHYSYGVNSTEKGDLSSESTVSRIRTEHFPLTLESARPSHTSQYLCASSESPGDNGNEQFFGPGTRLTVL.

The chain links TRBV27 to TRBJ2-7; D possibly corresponds to TRBD1 (6 bases). Germline V gives CDR1 MNHEY, CDR2 SMNVEV (reference sequence). V lost 3 bases and J 0 bases, leaving 12 bases between the germline ends. This CDR3 region has 15 residues. The CDR3 here is CASSFRGTSSYEQYF. The DNA for the CDR3 is TGTGCCAGCAGTTTCAGGGGCACGAGCTCCTACGAGCAGTACTTC.

This sequence joins TRBV19 and TRBJ2-7, with TRBD2 matching 13 bases. This CDR3 contains 19 residues. Trimming at V came to 5 bases and at J to 5 bases, leaving 18 bases not matched to a gene. Germline CDR1 reads LNHDA; CDR2 reads SQIVND (reference sequence). The CDR3 loop reads CASSPRPGTSGIGGNEQYF. In DNA, the CDR3 is TGTGCCAGTAGTCCCCGTCCCGGGACTAGCGGGATTGGGGGGAACGAGCAGTACTTC.

The rearrangement joins TRBV5-1 to TRBJ2-5; the match to TRBD2 covers 13 bases. The J segment lost 7 bases and the V segment lost 0 bases, leaving 6 bases of the junction unmatched. Germline values: CDR1 SGHRS, CDR2 YFSETQ. This CDR3 has 16 residues. The CDR3 bases are TGCGCCAGCAGCTTGGAACTAGCGGGAGGGCTTGGGACCCAGTACTTC. Protein sequence: CASSLELAGGLGTQYF. The whole variable domain, remainder taken from reference TRBV5-1 and TRBJ2-5, is KAGVTQTPRYLIKTRGQQVTLSCSPISGHRSVSWYQQTPGQGLQFLFEYFSETQRNKGNFPGRFSGRQFSNSRSEMNVSTLELGDSALYLCASSLELAGGLGTQYFGPGTRLLVL.

The J gene is TRBJ1-4, the V gene TRBV7-4; TRBD1 aligns across 12 bases. The CDR3 covers 20 residues. CDR1 is SGHVT and CDR2 is SQSDAQ in the germline V gene. V gave up 2 bases and J gave up 0 bases; unmatched junction bases: 10. CDR3 DNA sequence: TGTGCCAGCAGCTTAAATCCTGGGACAGGGGGCCCCACAACTAATGAAAAACTGTTTTTT. Its translation is CASSLNPGTGGPTTNEKLFF.

The chain uses TRBV30 and TRBJ1-4, with 8 bases lining up with TRBD1. CDR3 size: 15 residues. With V trimmed by 3 bases and J by 3 bases, 6 bases remained unmatched. Germline values: CDR1 GTSNPN, CDR2 SVGIG (reference sequence). The CDR3 DNA reads as TGTGCCTGGAGGCCCGGGACAGGATCTAATGAAAAACTGTTTTTT. This sequence encodes CAWRPGTGSNEKLFF.